Listed here are 31 T cell receptor beta chains from one sample, sequenced in a study of persistence of HIV-infected CD4 T cells. The libraries were made with immunoSEQ version 4 in survey mode. Sequencing was performed with immunoSEQ multiplex PCR; in TCRdb, only in-frame clones are kept and a portion is missing. The sample shows under 20,000 clones, about four fifths of them seen only once. Stimulation used 9 to 10 ug/mL lysate from CMV-infected fibroblasts. Sorting selected CD4+ T cells upregulating both CD40 ligand and CD69. These receptors lack a known antigen. The sample consisted of CD4+ T cells sorted from PBMCs after approximately 19-hour stimulation, taken from a patient who received antiretroviral therapy. These receptors were taken from an adult man with HIV who was CMV-seropositive.

This clone was observed a few times. This sample includes further DNA sequences coding for the same CDR3. The chain links TRBV5-1 to TRBJ2-3, with D perhaps TRBD2 (5 bases). The length of the CDR3 is 15 residues. Deletions cut 0 bases from V and 3 bases from J, with 11 bases between. Germline CDR1 and CDR2: SGHRS and YFSETQ. The CDR3 bases are TGCGCCAGCAGCTTGGCGGGGATAGGGACAGATACGCAGTATTTT. Translating gives CASSLAGIGTDTQYF.

This clone was found once. The gene calls are TRBV28 and TRBJ2-7; D is unclear. The CDR3 has 12 amino acids. Germline V gene data show CDR1 as MDHEN and CDR2 as SYDVKM. V lost 8 bases and J lost 3, with 11 bases in between. CDR3 region: CASGKGVYEQYF. The DNA of the CDR3 is TGTGCCAGCGGCAAAGGAGTCTACGAGCAGTACTTC.

V gene TRBV30 combines with J gene TRBJ2-1; no firm D call. Germline CDR1 is GTSNPN and CDR2 is SVGIG (reference sequence). The CDR3 spans 14 residues. Trimming removed 2 bases from V and 0 bases from J, with 8 bases in between. As DNA, the CDR3 is TGTGCCTGGAGTCGGCGCGACTCCTACAATGAGCAGTTCTTC. This translates into CAWSRRDSYNEQFF.

This clone came up once. J is TRBJ2-2 and V is TRBV9; D is unclear. Germline loops: CDR1 SGDLS, CDR2 YYNGEE. V lost 0 bases, J lost 4 bases, and 10 bases lay in between. The CDR3 spans 15 residues. The CDR3 spells CASSVEGLSTGELFF. The CDR3 nucleotides read TGTGCCAGCAGCGTAGAAGGCCTCTCCACCGGGGAGCTGTTTTTT.

The chain uses TRBV6-1 and TRBJ1-1; weak D call: TRBD1 (5 bases). This CDR3 is 16 amino acids long. The V and J ends lost 3 bases and 8 bases respectively, with 22 bases between them. Germline CDR1 and CDR2: MNHNS and SASEGT. The CDR3 sequence is CASSDPGGRSRAEAFF. The CDR3 bases are TGTGCCAGCAGTGACCCCGGGGGGAGGAGTCGGGCCGAAGCTTTCTTT.

The chain employs TRBV19 and TRBJ2-1; D possibly corresponds to TRBD2 (5 bases). There are 17 residues in the CDR3. V was trimmed by 4 bases and J by 1 base, leaving 17 bases between them. Germline V gene lookup returns CDR1 LNHDA and CDR2 SQIVND (reference sequence). The CDR3 nucleotides are TGTGCCAGTAGTAGAATCGGGGAAGTAAGGTCCTACAATGAGCAGTTCTTC. This gives the protein CASSRIGEVRSYNEQFF.

The rearrangement joins TRBV6-5 to TRBJ1-2; D remains unclear. CDR1 is MNHEY, CDR2 SVGAGI, per germline. CDR3 size: 13 residues. Trimming took 4 bases from V and 8 from J, leaving 14 bases between them. The CDR3 coding sequence is TGTGCCAGCAGTTTTCGCCCCGGGAGCGGCTACACCTTC. Translation gives CASSFRPGSGYTF.

The genes are TRBV28 and TRBJ1-2; no reliable D call. CDR3 length: 17 amino acids. V lost 6 bases and J 1 base, leaving 21 bases between the germline ends. CDR1 MDHEN and CDR2 SYDVKM come from the germline V gene. For the CDR3, the DNA is TGTGCCAGCAGCCACACCTCTGCCGGACGGGATAACTATGGCTACACCTTC. Translating it yields CASSHTSAGRDNYGYTF.

The V call is TRBV28, the J call TRBJ1-4; D gene uncertain. The CDR3 runs 13 residues. V was shortened by 3 bases and J by 4 bases, with 6 bases between the two germline ends. Germline V CDR1 and CDR2: MDHEN, SYDVKM. The CDR3 loop is CASSFTLNEKLFF. CDR3 nucleotides: TGTGCCAGCAGTTTTACACTTAATGAAAAACTGTTTTTT.

This chain connects TRBV10-3 to TRBJ1-3; D call uncertain. Germline CDR1 is ENHRY and CDR2 is SYGVKD. This CDR3 comprises 18 residues. The V and J ends lost 7 bases and 0 bases respectively, with 22 bases between them. This CDR3 is CAIKSPIGQGGSGNTIYF. CDR3 coding DNA: TGTGCCATCAAATCCCCGATCGGGCAAGGAGGCTCTGGAAACACCATATATTTT.

The V gene is TRBV7-3, the J gene TRBJ1-1, with TRBD1 matching 9 bases. Germline values: CDR1 SGHTA, CDR2 FQGTGA. V lost 5 bases to trimming and J lost 1 base; unmatched junction nucleotides: 8. The CDR3 spans 16 residues. In nucleotides, the CDR3 is TGTGCCAGCAGCGGATCAGGGACAGGGAGGAACACTGAAGCTTTCTTT. Encoded protein: CASSGSGTGRNTEAFF.

This clone appeared a single time. The chain is built from TRBV3-1 (or the pseudogene TRBV3-2) and TRBJ1-3; the D gene is possibly TRBD1 (5 bases). The CDR3 is 15 residues long. Trimming took off 0 bases at V and 2 bases at J, with 8 bases between the two ends. Germline V CDR1 and CDR2: LGHDT, YNNKEL (reference sequence). The CDR3 DNA reads as TGTGCCAGCAGCCAAGAGTACAGGACTGGAAACACCATATATTTT. Protein sequence: CASSQEYRTGNTIYF.

The chain joins TRBV2 to TRBJ1-2; D not resolved. CDR1 is SNHLY, CDR2 FYNNEI, per germline. The germline V and J ends were trimmed by 2 bases and 2 bases, with 9 bases remaining between them. This CDR3 has 14 amino acids. CDR3 loop: CASSELDWNYGYTF. CDR3 in DNA: TGTGCCAGCAGTGAACTGGACTGGAACTATGGCTACACCTTC.

V and J are TRBV3-1 (or the pseudogene TRBV3-2) and TRBJ2-3; weak D call: TRBD2 (6 bases). Germline CDR1 is LGHDT and CDR2 is YNNKEL (reference sequence). The CDR3 runs to 17 residues. V was clipped by 6 bases and J by 0 bases, with 19 bases between them. As DNA, the CDR3 is TGTGCCAGCAGGCGGGGATCGGACGGAGGTAGCACAGATACGCAGTATTTT. Translated: CASRRGSDGGSTDTQYF.

The sample holds one count of this clone. This chain joins TRBV12-5 and TRBJ1-5, with D possibly matching TRBD1 (6 bases). Trimming removed 6 bases at V and 3 bases at J, with 15 bases between. This CDR3 spans 15 amino acids. The germline V gene encodes CDR1 LGHNT and CDR2 FRNRAP. CDR3: CASGALGGYNQPQHF. The CDR3 DNA sequence: TGTGCTAGTGGGGCCTTAGGGGGGTACAATCAGCCCCAGCATTTT.

V is TRBV6-5 and J is TRBJ1-5, with TRBD1 identical over 8 bases. This CDR3 has 16 amino acids. The J segment lost 7 bases and the V segment lost 0 bases, leaving 8 bases of the junction unmatched. In germline, CDR1 is MNHEY, CDR2 SVGAGI. The CDR3 nucleotides read TGTGCCAGCAGTTACTCGTCCCAGGGGGCAGGACAGCCCCAGCATTTT. Translation: CASSYSSQGAGQPQHF.

V and J are TRBV5-5 and TRBJ1-2; no firm D call. Germline V gene data show CDR1 as SGHKS and CDR2 as YYEKEE (reference sequence). V was clipped by 0 bases and J by 7 bases, with 7 bases between them. The CDR3 loop spans 12 amino acids. CDR3 DNA sequence: TGTGCCAGCAGCTTGGAGGGATCTGGCTACACCTTC. Its protein is CASSLEGSGYTF.

The CDR3 coding sequence is TGTGCCAGCAGCCAAGATATGACTAGCGGACAAGAGACCCAGTACTTC. Its translation: CASSQDMTSGQETQYF. This chain uses TRBV4-2 with TRBJ2-5; TRBD2 aligns across 9 bases. V lost 0 bases and J lost 2; bases outside the gene matches: 4. The germline V gene has CDR1 LGHNA and CDR2 YNFKEQ. This CDR3 contains 16 residues.

This clone was recorded only once. The sample contains more than one DNA sequence encoding this CDR3. This sequence joins TRBV2 and TRBJ2-1; no clear D gene. Germline CDR1 and CDR2: SNHLY and FYNNEI. Trimming removed 5 bases from V and 5 bases from J, with 4 bases in between. The CDR3 is made up of 11 amino acids. The CDR3 sequence: CASSRDNEQFF. In nucleotides, the CDR3 is TGTGCCAGCAGTAGGGACAATGAGCAGTTCTTC.

The V and J genes are TRBV3-1 (or the pseudogene TRBV3-2) and TRBJ1-1, with D perhaps matching TRBD1 (6 bases). The CDR3 sequence is 15 residues long. Germline V gene data show CDR1 as LGHDT and CDR2 as YNNKEL (reference sequence). Trimming left V 3 bases short and J 1 base short, with 12 bases between. This CDR3 is CASSHSGGGNTEAFF. CDR3 bases: TGTGCCAGCAGCCATTCAGGAGGGGGGAACACTGAAGCTTTCTTT.

This clone is medium-sized in the sample. The chain has TRBV4-1 and TRBJ1-1, with 12 bases that match TRBD1. The CDR3 sequence is 15 residues long. Germline V gives CDR1 MGHRA, CDR2 YSYEKL. V shed 4 bases and J 1 base; nucleotides not matched to a gene: 1. The CDR3 loop is CASSRGQGANTEAFF. The CDR3 nucleotides read TGCGCCAGCAGCCGGGGACAGGGGGCGAACACTGAAGCTTTCTTT.

The J gene is TRBJ1-1, the V gene TRBV25-1; TRBD1 agrees at 9 bases. The CDR3 is made up of 14 amino acids. Germline-derived CDR1 and CDR2 are MGHDK and SYGVNS. The ends lost 4 bases at V and 4 bases at J; junction bases unmatched: 4. The CDR3 DNA reads as TGTGCCAGCAGTGTACAGGGGGCTGGCACTGAAGCTTTCTTT. Amino acids: CASSVQGAGTEAFF.

V is TRBV10-3 and J is TRBJ1-3; TRBD1 matches 11 bases. Germline V lookup: CDR1 ENHRY, CDR2 SYGVKD. With 9 bases clipped from V and 4 bases from J, the junction kept 11 bases outside the gene matches. This CDR3 comprises 16 residues. The CDR3 coding sequence is TGTGCCATTTCCACCGGACAGGGGGCATCAGGAAACACCATATATTTT. Translation gives CAISTGQGASGNTIYF.

V usage is TRBV29-1 and J usage is TRBJ1-6; D unresolved. In germline, CDR1 is SQVTM, CDR2 ANQGSEA. The CDR3 is 13 residues long. Trimming removed 6 bases at V and 6 bases at J, with 12 bases between. The CDR3 spells CSVRLDRNSPLHF. CDR3 sequence (DNA): TGCAGCGTACGTCTAGACCGTAATTCACCCCTCCACTTT.

This chain connects TRBV6-1 to TRBJ2-7; D may correspond to TRBD1 or TRBD2 (5 bases each). V shed 7 bases and J shed 2 bases, with 15 bases lying between them. This CDR3 has 14 amino acids. The germline V gene encodes CDR1 MNHNS and CDR2 SASEGT. CDR3 nucleotides: TGTGCCAGCAAATCGGGACGGTTAACCTACGAGCAGTACTTC. Its protein product is CASKSGRLTYEQYF.

The rearrangement links TRBV27 to TRBJ1-4; D gene ambiguous. The CDR3 spans 14 residues. V was clipped by 3 bases and J by 6 bases, with 11 bases between them. The germline gives CDR1 MNHEY, CDR2 SMNVEV (reference sequence). CDR3 region: CASSFSRVDEKLFF. CDR3 DNA: TGTGCCAGCAGTTTTAGTAGGGTTGATGAAAAACTGTTTTTT.

This clone was counted a few times. The rearrangement uses TRBV10-2 and TRBJ1-3; TRBD1 matches 7 bases. The J segment lost 0 bases and the V segment lost 3 bases, leaving 14 bases of the junction unmatched. The CDR3 covers 19 residues. CDR1 and CDR2 from the germline V gene are WSHSY and SAAADI. The CDR3 DNA follows: TGCGCCAGCAGTGAAAGAATTAGGACAGGCTTAAACTCTGGAAACACCATATATTTT. It is translated as CASSERIRTGLNSGNTIYF.

J is TRBJ2-1 and V is TRBV7-2, with 10 bases lining up with TRBD1. The V segment lost 5 bases and the J segment 7 bases; nucleotides outside the gene matches: 8. Germline V gene data show CDR1 as SGHTA and CDR2 as FQGNSA. There are 15 residues in the CDR3. CDR3 DNA: TGTGCCAGCAGCCGCCGGAGACAGGGGGCGAATGAGCAGTTCTTC. This codes for CASSRRRQGANEQFF.

V usage is TRBV5-1 and J usage is TRBJ2-3; 10 positions match TRBD2. CDR3 size: 15 residues. V shed 5 bases and J 7 bases; nucleotides not matched to a gene: 10. CDR1 and CDR2 (germline): SGHRS, YFSETQ. The CDR3 sequence: CASRASGGPTNTQYF. The CDR3 region has the DNA TGCGCCAGCAGGGCTAGCGGGGGTCCCACTAATACGCAGTATTTT.

This clone has a single count. V and J are TRBV6-5 and TRBJ2-7; 10 bases match TRBD2. V shed 9 bases, J shed 1 base, and the junction held 6 bases outside the gene matches. The CDR3 contains 14 residues. CDR1 is MNHEY, CDR2 SVGAGI, per germline. CDR3 amino acids: CASRERGGSYEQYF. The CDR3 DNA is TGTGCCAGTCGTGAGCGGGGGGGTTCCTACGAGCAGTACTTC.

This rearrangement joins TRBV6-5 to TRBJ1-4, with 11 positions matching TRBD1. The J segment lost 10 bases and the V segment lost 2 bases, leaving 9 bases of the junction unmatched. This CDR3 comprises 16 residues. Germline assignment: CDR1 MNHEY and CDR2 SVGAGI. This CDR3 reads CASSYLRTGGGGKLFF. DNA of the CDR3: TGTGCCAGCAGTTACCTCCGGACAGGGGGCGGAGGAAAACTGTTTTTT.